The 2 T cell receptor beta chains below come from one sample, sequenced in a study of control samples from healthy donors and cancer patients. Libraries were prepared by immunoSEQ multiplex PCR; TCRdb keeps only in-frame clonotypes and omits some of them. This table has about 150,000 clones, under 95% appearing once. Material for sequencing was blood. The origin of the receptors is a young woman in good health.

The gene calls are TRBV6-2 or TRBV6-3 and TRBJ1-1; 7 bases are a match to TRBD1. The germline gives CDR1 MNHEY, CDR2 SVGEGT. V lost 6 bases to trimming and J lost 4 bases; unmatched junction nucleotides: 5. This CDR3 spans 13 amino acids. The CDR3 DNA reads TGTGCCAGCAGACCTGACAGGGTCACTGAAGCTTTCTTT. Translated, it gives CASRPDRVTEAFF.

The chain links TRBV6-5 to TRBJ2-1; TRBD2 matches 8 bases. With V trimmed by 10 bases and J by 5 bases, 10 bases remained unmatched. The CDR3 is 14 amino acids. The germline gives CDR1 MNHEY, CDR2 SVGAGI. The CDR3 DNA reads TGTGCCAACTCCCGGGGGGGCACTAACAATGAGCAGTTCTTC. This codes for CANSRGGTNNEQFF.